The 14 T cell receptor beta chains listed next were all sequenced from one sample in a study of T-cell memory formation after mild COVID-19. TCRdb passed the 5' RACE reads through MiXCR, listing each CDR3 protein once. The table includes around 60,000 distinct CDR3 sequences, around a tenth detected once. Source material: PBMCs or a T cell subset sorted from them (not recorded which). These receptors all stem from a man younger than 30 who had mild COVID-19 (a few samples of this study predate the infection). Cell type and time point are not known.

The chain employs TRBV7-8 and TRBJ2-6; tentative D call: TRBD1 (5 bases). The CDR3 consists of 16 residues. Germline CDR1 is SGHVS and CDR2 is FQNEAQ. Trimming removed 5 bases from V and 4 bases from J, with 15 bases in between. CDR3: CASSSPGGAGANVLTF. Here the CDR3 DNA reads TGTGCCAGCAGCAGCCCAGGTGGGGCAGGGGCCAACGTCCTGACTTTC.

The J gene is TRBJ2-6, the V gene TRBV19, with D uncertain. There are 14 residues in the CDR3. V was trimmed by 5 bases and J by 0 bases, leaving 5 bases between them. Germline V gene sequence: CDR1 LNHDA, CDR2 SQIVND (reference sequence). This chain's CDR3 is CASSPNSGANVLTF. The CDR3 nucleotides are TGTGCCAGTAGTCCGAACTCTGGGGCCAACGTCCTGACTTTC. The whole variable domain, filled in from reference TRBV19 and TRBJ2-6, reads DGGITQSPKYLFRKEGQNVTLSCEQNLNHDAMYWYRQDPGQGLRLIYYSQIVNDFQKGDIAEGYSVSREKKESFPLTVTSAQKNPTAFYLCASSPNSGANVLTFGAGSRLTVL.

The chain couples TRBV7-9 to TRBJ1-1; 11 bases agree with TRBD1. The CDR3 runs 15 residues. Germline loops: CDR1 SEHNR, CDR2 FQNEAQ (reference sequence). Trimming took 2 bases from V and 3 from J; bases not matched to a gene: 2. The CDR3, as DNA: TGTGCCAGCAGCTTAAGGACAGGGGGCTACACTGAAGCTTTCTTT. As protein: CASSLRTGGYTEAFF.

The rearrangement joins TRBV3-1 to TRBJ1-4, with 10 bases lining up with TRBD1. CDR3 length: 17 amino acids. Trimming took 1 base from V and 6 from J; bases not matched to a gene: 8. Per the germline V gene, CDR1 is LGHDT and CDR2 is YNNKEL (reference sequence). The DNA for the CDR3 is TGTGCCAGCAGCCAAGGACCCGGTGGGACAGGGGATGAAAAACTGTTTTTT. It is translated as CASSQGPGGTGDEKLFF.

V gene TRBV4-2 combines with J gene TRBJ1-2, with a tentative D call TRBD1 (6 bases). V was pared by 1 base and J by 1 base, with 7 bases between. CDR3 size: 14 residues. Per the germline V gene, CDR1 is LGHNA and CDR2 is YNFKEQ. CDR3 sequence (DNA): TGTGCCAGCAGCCAAGTAGGGGGTAACTATGGCTACACCTTC. This encodes CASSQVGGNYGYTF.

This clonotype has at least ten counts. This rearrangement joins TRBV28 to TRBJ2-7; D tentatively fits TRBD1 or TRBD2 (5 bases each). V lost 6 bases, J lost 0 bases, and 6 bases lay in between. Germline V gene sequence: CDR1 MDHEN, CDR2 SYDVKM. The CDR3 covers 12 residues. In nucleotides, the CDR3 is TGTGCCAGCAGGGGGGACTCCTACGAGCAGTACGTC. Protein: CASRGDSYEQYV.

This clonotype has a handful of counts. V gene TRBV7-2 combines with J gene TRBJ2-1, with TRBD2 as a possible D gene (5 bases). The V gene's germline CDR1 is SGHTA and CDR2 FQGNSA. CDR3 length equals 14 residues. V dropped 5 bases and J dropped 7 bases, with 15 bases sitting between them. CDR3 in DNA: TGTGCCAGCAGCCCCGGCCGAGGGAAGAATGAGCAGTTCTTC. Protein: CASSPGRGKNEQFF.

This clonotype turned up a few times. The rearrangement joins TRBV6-1 to TRBJ1-6, with D hard to call. V gave up 4 bases and J gave up 6 bases, with 10 bases separating them. The CDR3 contains 14 residues. Germline V CDR1 and CDR2: MNHNS, SASEGT. The CDR3 DNA reads as TGTGCCAGCAGTGTACCAGGATTTAATTCACCCCTCCACTTT. This sequence encodes CASSVPGFNSPLHF.

Here the CDR3 reads CASSSGRGGSDTIYF. CDR3 nucleotide sequence: TGCGCCAGCAGCTCCGGGCGAGGTGGGTCGGACACCATATATTTT. The V call is TRBV5-1, the J call TRBJ1-3; the D is unclear. V lost 3 bases and J lost 8, with 18 bases in between. The CDR3 length is 15 residues. The germline gives CDR1 SGHRS, CDR2 YFSETQ.

This clonotype was counted ten times or more. The chain combines TRBV6-1 with TRBJ2-1; the match to TRBD1 covers 9 bases. Germline-derived CDR1 and CDR2 are MNHNS and SASEGT. Trimming took 5 bases from V and 9 from J; bases not matched to a gene: 8. The CDR3 covers 14 residues. The CDR3 sequence is CASSIGQGWTEQFF. In DNA, the CDR3 is TGTGCCAGCAGTATAGGACAGGGGTGGACTGAGCAGTTCTTC.

The sample holds many counts of this clonotype. The V and J genes are TRBV4-1 and TRBJ1-5, with D possibly being TRBD1 (5 bases). Between the trimmed V and J ends, which lost 0 bases and 3 bases, there was a span of 15 bases. The CDR3 loop spans 17 amino acids. Germline values: CDR1 MGHRA, CDR2 YSYEKL. The CDR3 region is CASSQEEWGLPNQPQHF. For the CDR3, the DNA is TGCGCCAGCAGCCAAGAGGAATGGGGACTTCCCAATCAGCCCCAGCATTTT.

This clonotype occurred a few times. This rearrangement joins TRBV5-1 to TRBJ2-3; 9 positions agree with TRBD2. The CDR3 runs to 15 residues. Looked up from germline, CDR1 is SGHRS and CDR2 is YFSETQ. The V gene end was trimmed by 7 bases and the J gene end by 4 bases; junction bases not matched to a gene: 10. This chain's CDR3 is CASGLIAGAADTQYF. The CDR3 bases are TGCGCCAGCGGCCTGATAGCGGGGGCGGCAGATACGCAGTATTTT.

This rearrangement joins TRBV4-1 to TRBJ1-1; TRBD1 aligns across 7 bases. CDR3 size: 15 residues. V lost 2 bases and J lost 1; bases outside the gene matches: 4. Per germline, CDR1 MGHRA and CDR2 YSYEKL. CDR3 amino acids: CASSQSGTANTEAFF. The DNA for the CDR3 is TGCGCCAGCAGCCAATCCGGGACAGCGAACACTGAAGCTTTCTTT.

This clonotype was recorded at least ten times. J is TRBJ2-5 and V is TRBV12-3 or TRBV12-4; possible D gene TRBD2, 5 bases. The CDR3 consists of 14 residues. Deletions cut 2 bases from V and 2 bases from J, with 9 bases between. CDR3 region: CASSLRDRQETQYF. The CDR3 nucleotides read TGTGCCAGCAGTTTACGGGATAGACAAGAGACCCAGTACTTC.